This T cell receptor (beta chain) was sequenced in a study of PD-1 blockade in classical Hodgkin lymphoma. Regarding the study as a whole: TCR diversity in CD4+, not CD8+, cells rose significantly by C4D1. For complete responders, baseline diversity was comparable to that of newly diagnosed patients. Those starting nivolumab under 1 year post-ASCT were excluded.

Germline CDR1 reads MRHNA; CDR2 reads SNTAGT. This CDR3 contains 17 residues. Trimming removed 7 bases from V and 0 bases from J; junction bases left unmatched: 15. Time point defined: cycle 4 day 1 (C4D1), after 5 to 7 weeks of nivolumab. Autologous stem cell transplantation was followed by relapse in every patient, and brentuximab vedotin exposure varied. Best responses included complete response and partial response; otherwise, the best response was progressive disease. Profiled with immunoSEQ multiplex PCR; TCRdb holds only in-frame clones, not every one. The profile shows about 50,000 clones, around 91% of them singletons. Notes on this clone: Its specificity is unknown.

The genes are TRBV6-4 and TRBJ2-7; 7 positions match TRBD1. The sequence derives from a human donor with classical Hodgkin lymphoma. This sample comprised peripheral blood mononuclear cells (PBMCs), obtained before the fourth cycle of nivolumab. CDR3 loop: CASITPDLRDSSYEQYF. CDR3 DNA sequence: TGTGCCAGCATCACTCCAGATTTGAGGGACAGCTCCTACGAGCAGTACTTC.